These 5 T cell receptor beta chains were all obtained from the same sample, sequenced in a study of cytomegalovirus exposure and HLA in healthy donors. PCR involved 60 Vbeta and 13 Jbeta primers. Libraries were prepared by immunoSEQ multiplex PCR; TCRdb keeps only in-frame clonotypes and omits some of them. This sample's clone table lists 75,000 to 90,000 clones. Sequenced sample: PBMCs. The receptor set was obtained from a woman aged 55 to 70 in good health and CMV-seronegative.

This chain links TRBV7-9 with TRBJ1-1; D gene unclear. V was cut by 4 bases and J by 3 bases, with 9 bases left in between. The length of the CDR3 is 13 residues. Germline V gene data show CDR1 as SEHNR and CDR2 as FQNEAQ (reference sequence). CDR3 bases: TGTGCCAGCAGCTCCGCCGGGGACACTGAAGCTTTCTTT. Protein sequence: CASSSAGDTEAFF.

V usage is TRBV6-6 and J usage is TRBJ2-5, with D perhaps matching TRBD1 (5 bases). The DNA matches TRBJ2-7 better at its end, which makes the J call doubtful. Germline CDR1 reads MNHNY; CDR2 reads SVGAGI (reference sequence). This CDR3 is built from 15 residues. The CDR3 here is CASSRPGPSAYEQYF. The CDR3 DNA reads as TGTGCCAGCAGTCGCCCAGGGCCCAGCGCCTACGAGCAGTACTTC.

V is TRBV25-1 and J is TRBJ1-1; D may be TRBD1 (6 bases). The germline V and J ends were trimmed by 6 bases and 9 bases, with 17 bases remaining between them. Germline V gene sequence: CDR1 MGHDK, CDR2 SYGVNS. This CDR3 spans 13 amino acids. The CDR3 nucleotides read TGTGCCAGCAGCCCGGGACAATCCAAGAAAGCTTTCTTT. Encoded protein: CASSPGQSKKAFF.

The gene calls are TRBV9 and TRBJ2-7, with 9 bases fitting TRBD2. Germline V gives CDR1 SGDLS, CDR2 YYNGEE. The junction had 6 bases not matched to a gene; V was cut back by 0 bases and J by 5 bases. This CDR3 region has 15 residues. CDR3 DNA: TGTGCCAGCAGCGTAGGGAGCGGGAGGACCCACGAGCAGTACTTC. Its translation is CASSVGSGRTHEQYF. Together with reference TRBV9 and TRBJ2-7, the CDR3 gives the full variable domain: DSGVTQTPKHLITATGQRVTLRCSPRSGDLSVYWYQQSLDQGLQFLIQYYNGEERAKGNILERFSAQQFPDLHSELNLSSLELGDSALYFCASSVGSGRTHEQYFGPGTRLTVT.

The rearrangement uses TRBV29-1 and TRBJ1-2; 9 positions match TRBD1. This CDR3 spans 13 amino acids. Germline V gene sequence: CDR1 SQVTM, CDR2 ANQGSEA. The V gene end was trimmed by 5 bases and the J gene end by 4 bases; junction bases not matched to a gene: 5. In nucleotides, the CDR3 is TGCAGCGTTTCCGGGACAGGGAGCTATGGCTACACCTTC. Encoded protein: CSVSGTGSYGYTF.